This paragraph reports one TCR beta chain. This record comes from a study of blood T cell repertoires in COVID-19. Looking at the study overall: T cells, B-cell-depleted T cells, or PBMCs supplied cDNA or gDNA.

This CDR3 region has 15 residues. Germline V gene lookup returns CDR1 MNHNY and CDR2 SVGAGI (reference sequence). Trimming took 6 bases from V and 4 from J, leaving 16 bases between them. Clones were read by immunoSEQ multiplex PCR, and TCRdb kept only the in-frame ones, dropping some. The profile covers around 270,000 clones, with approximately 81% appearing a single time and under 5.5% taken by the ten largest. The TCR sequence derives from a man aged 55 to 70 with acute or convalescent COVID-19. The specimen was peripheral blood. V usage is TRBV6-6 and J usage is TRBJ1-5; the D gene is possibly TRBD1 (5 bases). CDR3 sequence (DNA): TGTGCCAGCAGAAACGGGGGACCGGGGAATCAGCCCCAGCATTTT. Its protein is CASRNGGPGNQPQHF.